The rows below give T cell receptor beta chains drawn from one sample of a study of Tregs in tolerant kidney transplant recipients. Assay used: immunoSEQ multiplex PCR; TCRdb lists only in-frame clones, some missing. The repertoire holds roughly 50,000 clones, with roughly 89% as singletons. The specimen comprised CD8+ T cells from blood (PBMCs), sampled 12 months after the transplant. These receptors were obtained from a human patient who received a combined kidney and bone marrow transplant. Certain T cells may be donor cells from the graft. Both conserved end residues are part of each CDR3. A D gene is named only where the DNA matches it firmly. Expanded clones are given a class, and other clones once, few, many or no size at all.

D gene,J gene,clone size,V gene,CDR3 DNA,CDR3 protein
TRBD1,TRBJ1-5,NA,TRBV10-3,TGTGCCAGCTCGACAGGGGAACATAGCAATCAGCCCCAGCATTTT,CASSTGEHSNQPQHF
TRBD1,TRBJ1-5,NA,TRBV19,TGTGCCACCAGGACAGGGTATAGCAATCAGCCCCAGCATTTT,CATRTGYSNQPQHF
TRBD2,TRBJ2-1,NA,TRBV19,TGTGCCAGTAGTATGGGGACTAGCGCCCAGAATGAGCAGTTCTTC,CASSMGTSAQNEQFF
NA,TRBJ1-5,NA,TRBV9,TGTGCCAGCAGCGTAGAGGCGGGCAATCAGCCCCAGCATTTT,CASSVEAGNQPQHF
NA,TRBJ2-1,few,TRBV7-9,TGTGCCAGCAGCTTAGTCGGGGGTGAGCAGTTCTTC,CASSLVGGEQFF
TRBD1,TRBJ2-6,once,TRBV5-1,TGCGCCAGCAGCTTAGGGACAGGGGCAGAAGGGGCCAACGTCCTGACTTTC,CASSLGTGAEGANVLTF
TRBD2,TRBJ2-2,NA,TRBV4-1,TGCGCCAGCAGCCAAGACACAGCGGGAGGGCCCTTTAGGAACACCGGGGAGCTGTTTTTT,CASSQDTAGGPFRNTGELFF
NA,TRBJ2-7,NA,TRBV28,TGTGCCAGCACCCAGGGTCATTACGGCACCTACGAGCAGTACTTC,CASTQGHYGTYEQYF
NA,TRBJ1-3,NA,TRBV6-1,TGTGCCAGCAGTGATACCGGGACATCTGGAAACACCATATATTTT,CASSDTGTSGNTIYF
TRBD1,TRBJ2-5,NA,TRBV7-8,TGTGCCAGCAGCTTAGGGGCAGGGGGCGAACAAGAGACCCAGTACTTC,CASSLGAGGEQETQYF
TRBD1,TRBJ2-7,NA,TRBV27,TGTGCCAGCAGCATACAGGGGGGAGGCGAGCAGTACTTC,CASSIQGGGEQYF
TRBD1,TRBJ1-2,NA,TRBV27,TGTGCCAGCAGTTTATCGAGGACAGGGGGTCAGGAGGGCTACACCTTC,CASSLSRTGGQEGYTF
NA,TRBJ2-2,NA,TRBV28,TGTGCCAGCAGTCCCCTTACGTACCCGGACACCGGGGAGCTGTTTTTT,CASSPLTYPDTGELFF
TRBD1,TRBJ1-2,NA,TRBV4-3,TGCGCCAGCAGCCAAGATGACGACAGGGGGTACGGCTACACCTTC,CASSQDDDRGYGYTF
NA,TRBJ1-1,NA,TRBV28,TGTGCCAGCAGTTTCAGGGTTGGCACTGAAGCTTTCTTT,CASSFRVGTEAFF
NA,TRBJ2-3,NA,TRBV12-5,TGTGCTAGTGGTGGGGGCCTCCTAGGTCGTCATACGCAGTATTTT,CASGGGLLGRHTQYF
TRBD2,TRBJ2-3,NA,TRBV9,TGTGCCAGCAGCGATCTAGCGGGAAGGGGGACAGATACGCAGTATTTT,CASSDLAGRGTDTQYF
TRBD1,TRBJ2-7,NA,TRBV4-3,TGCGCCAGCAGCCAAAACCGGGACAGGGGTTACGAGCAGTACTTC,CASSQNRDRGYEQYF
TRBD2,TRBJ2-5,NA,TRBV11-1,TGTGCCAGCAGCTTAATGGGGGGGCAAGAGACCCAGTACTTC,CASSLMGGQETQYF
TRBD1,TRBJ2-3,NA,TRBV7-9,TGTGCCAGCAGCCCCCCCCGGGCAGGGGGCTGGGATACGCAGTATTTT,CASSPPRAGGWDTQYF
NA,TRBJ1-1,NA,TRBV4-2,TGTGCCAGCAGCCAAGAGGTTACAGGCGGCGGCACTGAAGCTTTCTTT,CASSQEVTGGGTEAFF
TRBD2,TRBJ2-3,NA,TRBV10-3,TGTGCCATCAGTGATCCTAGCGGGGGGCAATATACGCAGTATTTT,CAISDPSGGQYTQYF
TRBD1,TRBJ1-2,few,TRBV7-9,TGTGCCAGCAGCTTCGGACAGGGAACCTATGGCTACACCTTC,CASSFGQGTYGYTF
TRBD2,TRBJ2-1,NA,TRBV9,TGTGCCAGCAGCCGTAGCGGCGCGGGAGCGGTAAGCTCCTACAATGAGCAGTTCTTC,CASSRSGAGAVSSYNEQFF
NA,TRBJ2-1,NA,TRBV19,TGTGCCAGTAGTATAGCCGGGACTGTCTACAATGAGCAGTTCTTC,CASSIAGTVYNEQFF
TRBD1,TRBJ1-2,NA,TRBV9,TGTGCCAGCAGCGCTTTAACAGGGGGCTATGGCTACACCTTC,CASSALTGGYGYTF
NA,TRBJ1-6,NA,TRBV4-3,TGCGCCAGCAGTCCCAATAGAGCAGACGGGAGCTCCCCCCTCCACTTT,CASSPNRADGSSPLHF
TRBD2,TRBJ2-4,NA,TRBV7-3,TGTGCCAGCAGCTCCAGGACTAGCCTAGCCAAAAACATTCAGTACTTC,CASSSRTSLAKNIQYF
NA,TRBJ2-3,NA,TRBV6-4,TGTGCCAGCAGTGGAGGGACTAGCACAGATACGCAGTATTTT,CASSGGTSTDTQYF
NA,TRBJ2-1,NA,TRBV28,TGTGCCAGCAGTTTCCCGAATATCTGGACAGCCTACAATGAGCAGTTCTTC,CASSFPNIWTAYNEQFF
NA,TRBJ1-3,NA,TRBV25-1,TGTGCCAGCAGTGAATTTGGTAGTTCTGGAAACACCATATATTTT,CASSEFGSSGNTIYF
NA,TRBJ2-1,few,TRBV27,TGTGCCAGCAGTTTAGGTCAGCGGGTCTACAATGAGCAGTTCTTC,CASSLGQRVYNEQFF
NA,TRBJ2-1,NA,TRBV10-3,TGTGCCTCCACGATGGGGCCGAGCTCCTACAATGAGCAGTTCTTC,CASTMGPSSYNEQFF
NA,TRBJ2-7,NA,TRBV30,TGTGCCTGGAGTGTACGAGGGGCGGGGGAGCAGTACTTC,CAWSVRGAGEQYF
TRBD1,TRBJ1-3,NA,TRBV7-6,TGTGCCAGCAGCTTAGAAACAGGGGGCTCTGGAAACACCATATATTTT,CASSLETGGSGNTIYF
TRBD2,TRBJ2-6,NA,TRBV29-1,TGCAGCGCCGCGGGAGTTCCTGGGGCCAACGTCCTGACTTTC,CSAAGVPGANVLTF
NA,TRBJ2-7,NA,TRBV5-6,TGTGCCAGCAGCTTAGTTCCCGCCCGGGACGAGCAGTACTTC,CASSLVPARDEQYF
TRBD1,TRBJ1-2,NA,TRBV27,TGTGCCAGCACCCACCAGCCGGGACAGGGTAAATCTAACTATGGCTACACCTTC,CASTHQPGQGKSNYGYTF
TRBD2,TRBJ2-1,NA,TRBV19,TGTGCCAGTAGTATTCTAGCGGGAATTGTTGAGCAGTTCTTC,CASSILAGIVEQFF
TRBD2,TRBJ2-1,NA,TRBV28,TGTGCCAGCAGTTTACGGGGACTAGGCCGACTGGGGAACAATGAGCAGTTCTTC,CASSLRGLGRLGNNEQFF
NA,TRBJ2-6,NA,TRBV27,TGTGCCAGCAGTTTATTATCGGGCTCTGGGGCCAACGTCCTGACTTTC,CASSLLSGSGANVLTF
NA,TRBJ2-4,NA,TRBV19,TGTGCCAGTGCCCCCTGGACTGGCAAAAACATTCAGTACTTC,CASAPWTGKNIQYF
TRBD1,TRBJ1-6,NA,TRBV6-5,TGTGCCAGCAGTTACACAGGGGTAAATTCACCCCTCCACTTT,CASSYTGVNSPLHF
TRBD1,TRBJ1-4,few,TRBV6-5,TGTGCCAGCAGCCCGGGACAGATGAATGAAAAACTGTTTTTT,CASSPGQMNEKLFF